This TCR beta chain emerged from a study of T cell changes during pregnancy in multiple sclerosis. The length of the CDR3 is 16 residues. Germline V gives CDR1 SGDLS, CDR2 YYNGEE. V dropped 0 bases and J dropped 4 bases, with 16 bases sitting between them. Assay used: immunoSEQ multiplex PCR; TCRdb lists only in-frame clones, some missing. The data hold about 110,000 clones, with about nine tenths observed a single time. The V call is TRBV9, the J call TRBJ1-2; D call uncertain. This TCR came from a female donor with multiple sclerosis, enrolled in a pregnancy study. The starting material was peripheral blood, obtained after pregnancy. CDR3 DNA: TGTGCCAGCAGCGTAGGGGAGGCCACACCCGCCTATGGCTACACCTTC. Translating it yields CASSVGEATPAYGYTF.